Described below is a single T cell receptor (beta chain) sequence and its context. CDR1 is SQVTM, CDR2 ANQGSEA, per germline. The CDR3 covers 14 residues. V lost 2 bases and J lost 4, with 14 bases in between. Patients at the Seattle site were enrolled during active infection and followed longitudinally. The sample belongs to a study of blood T cell repertoires in COVID-19. Original methodology: Amplifying reference gene primers gave estimates of nucleated cell counts. Some clones are missing from TCRdb's copy, which holds only in-frame ones; the method was immunoSEQ multiplex PCR. The DNA was the basis for D and trimming; V, J and clone size are from that table. This table has about 100,000 clones, roughly 90% appearing once.

The clonotype was recovered from a woman aged 45-60 years with COVID-19, enrolled during active disease. The source material was peripheral blood. V and J are TRBV29-1 and TRBJ1-2; D is unclear. In nucleotides, the CDR3 is TGCAGCGTTGAACCGTTTGGAGGGAGCTATGGCTACACCTTC. Translating it yields CSVEPFGGSYGYTF.